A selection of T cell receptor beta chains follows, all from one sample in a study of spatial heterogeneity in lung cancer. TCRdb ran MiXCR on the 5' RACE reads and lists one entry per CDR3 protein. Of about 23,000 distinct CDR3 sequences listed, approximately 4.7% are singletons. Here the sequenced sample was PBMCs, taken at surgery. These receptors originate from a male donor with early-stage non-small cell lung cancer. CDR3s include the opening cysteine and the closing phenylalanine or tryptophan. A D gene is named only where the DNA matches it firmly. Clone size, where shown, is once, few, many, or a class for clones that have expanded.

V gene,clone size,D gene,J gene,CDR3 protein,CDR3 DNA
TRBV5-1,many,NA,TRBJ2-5,CASSLGSPRRETQYF,TGCGCCAGCAGCTTGGGAAGTCCTAGACGAGAGACCCAGTACTTC
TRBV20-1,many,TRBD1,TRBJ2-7,CSAREGMDRVAEQYF,TGCAGTGCTAGAGAAGGGATGGACAGGGTTGCCGAGCAGTACTTC
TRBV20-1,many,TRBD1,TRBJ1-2,CSVHRGSYHRGLNYGYTF,TGCAGTGTCCACCGAGGGTCTTACCACAGGGGCCTCAACTATGGCTACACCTTC
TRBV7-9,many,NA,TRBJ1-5,CASSQGQRNQPQHF,TGTGCCAGCAGCCAAGGACAGCGCAATCAGCCCCAGCATTTT
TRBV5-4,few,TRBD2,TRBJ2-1,CVTTITSGGSGEQFF,TGTGTCACCACCATCACTAGCGGGGGGTCGGGTGAGCAGTTCTTC
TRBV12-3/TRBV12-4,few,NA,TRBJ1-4,CASSLTQGATNEKLFF,TGTGCCAGCAGTTTAACTCAGGGTGCAACTAATGAAAAACTGTTTTTT
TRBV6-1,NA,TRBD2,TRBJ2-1,CASRQGDVAGNNEQFF,TGTGCCAGCAGACAAGGGGACGTAGCGGGTAACAATGAGCAGTTCTTC
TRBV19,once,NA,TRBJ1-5,CASSRRENQPQHF,TGTGCCAGTAGCCGCCGGGAGAATCAGCCCCAGCATTTT
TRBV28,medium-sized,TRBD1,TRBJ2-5,CASTPWARDRGQETQYF,TGTGCCAGCACCCCATGGGCCCGAGACAGGGGTCAAGAGACCCAGTACTTC
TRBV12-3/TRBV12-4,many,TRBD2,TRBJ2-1,CASSLGSGRAVENNEQFF,TGTGCCAGCAGTTTAGGGAGCGGGAGGGCCGTCGAGAACAATGAGCAGTTCTTC
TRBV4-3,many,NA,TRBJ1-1,CASSPSLVGEAFF,TGCGCCAGCAGCCCCTCTCTTGTCGGAGAAGCTTTCTTT
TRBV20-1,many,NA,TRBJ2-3,CSDRDSLTDTQYF,TGCAGTGACCGGGACTCTCTCACAGATACGCAGTATTTT
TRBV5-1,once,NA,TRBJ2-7,CASSLVPGMRPANLSYEQYF,TGCGCCAGCAGCTTGGTTCCCGGTATGAGACCAGCGAATCTCAGTTACGAGCAGTACTTC
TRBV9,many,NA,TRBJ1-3,CASSAGGHSGNTIYF,TGTGCCAGCAGCGCCGGGGGTCACAGTGGAAACACCATATATTTT
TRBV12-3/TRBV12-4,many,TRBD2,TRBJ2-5,CASSLGGGAGETQYF,TGTGCCAGCAGTTTGGGCGGGGGGGCCGGAGAGACCCAGTACTTC
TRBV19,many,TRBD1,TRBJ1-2,CASSPGQGMGGYTF,TGTGCCAGTAGTCCCGGACAGGGGATGGGTGGCTACACCTTC